Listed below are T cell receptor beta chains from one sample, sequenced in a study of PD-1 and CTLA-4 blockade in melanoma. Repertoires were generated with immunoSEQ multiplex PCR, while TCRdb's copy carries only in-frame clones and drops some. Altogether 34,000 or so clones are present, roughly nine tenths being singletons, with the ten largest covering less than 7%. Material: CD8+ T cells from peripheral blood, obtained from a patient given anti-PD-1 treatment. Receptors were obtained from a human donor with melanoma. The CDR3 runs from the conserved cysteine through the conserved F or W. Fields, in order: CDR3 DNA, CDR3 protein, D gene, V gene, clone size, J gene. D genes are given only for firm matches. Clone size is given for some rows only: seen once, a few or many times, or a class if the clone is expanded.

DNA: TGCGCCAGCAGCCCTATCGAGGGGGGCAGTAACACTGAAGCTTTCTTT; CDR3: CASSPIEGGSNTEAFF; D: NA; V: TRBV4-1; size: NA; J: TRBJ1-1
DNA: TGTGCCAGCAGCCAAGGAGACGGGGGGGCGACGGATGAGCAGTTCTTC; CDR3: CASSQGDGGATDEQFF; D: TRBD2; V: TRBV3-1/TRBV3-2; size: NA; J: TRBJ2-1
DNA: TGTGCCACCAGCAGAGCTCGGGATAGCAATCAGCCCCAGCATTTT; CDR3: CATSRARDSNQPQHF; D: NA; V: TRBV15; size: NA; J: TRBJ1-5
DNA: TGTGCCTGGAGTGGGGCGGGGGGCGAGCAGTACTTC; CDR3: CAWSGAGGEQYF; D: TRBD2; V: TRBV30; size: NA; J: TRBJ2-7
DNA: TGTGCCAGCAGCCCCCGCTCGGGGTACGAGCAGTACTTC; CDR3: CASSPRSGYEQYF; D: NA; V: TRBV9; size: NA; J: TRBJ2-7
DNA: TGCAGTACAACCGACGGCTTTGAAGCTTTCTTT; CDR3: CSTTDGFEAFF; D: NA; V: TRBV20-1; size: NA; J: TRBJ1-1
DNA: TGTGCCACCAGCTCGCGGGACTCCTGGGGTTATGGCTACACCTTC; CDR3: CATSSRDSWGYGYTF; D: NA; V: TRBV15; size: NA; J: TRBJ1-2
DNA: TGTGCCAGCAGTCTAAGACCCGGGACAGTCGACTATGGCTACACCTTC; CDR3: CASSLRPGTVDYGYTF; D: TRBD1; V: TRBV6-2/TRBV6-3; size: NA; J: TRBJ1-2
DNA: TGCGCCAGCAGCGGGGAGGGGGGATCATCTTACAATGAGCAGTTCTTC; CDR3: CASSGEGGSSYNEQFF; D: NA; V: TRBV5-1; size: NA; J: TRBJ2-1
DNA: TGTGCCAGTAGAAACCCTCGACAGCACCCCTACGAGCAGTACTTC; CDR3: CASRNPRQHPYEQYF; D: NA; V: TRBV19; size: NA; J: TRBJ2-7
DNA: TGCGCCAGCAGCCAGACAGGGGGGGGAGAGCAGTTCTTC; CDR3: CASSQTGGGEQFF; D: TRBD1; V: TRBV4-1; size: NA; J: TRBJ2-1
DNA: TGCGCCAGCTCAGGGGGCCACAATGAGCAGTTCTTC; CDR3: CASSGGHNEQFF; D: TRBD1; V: TRBV10-1; size: NA; J: TRBJ2-1
DNA: TGTGCCAGCAGGGAGGGAGGCGAGCAGTACTTC; CDR3: CASREGGEQYF; D: NA; V: TRBV27; size: few; J: TRBJ2-7
DNA: TGTGCCAGCAGCTTCGTTAGGGGCGCCGGAGCTGGAAACACCATATATTTT; CDR3: CASSFVRGAGAGNTIYF; D: NA; V: TRBV11-2; size: NA; J: TRBJ1-3
DNA: TGTGCCAGCAGCTTGCGCAGGGGGCAAGCTGAAGCTTTCTTT; CDR3: CASSLRRGQAEAFF; D: TRBD1; V: TRBV5-8; size: NA; J: TRBJ1-1
DNA: TGTGCCAGCTACCCCCCCAACAAAGACCCGATGGACACTGAAGCTTTCTTT; CDR3: CASYPPNKDPMDTEAFF; D: NA; V: TRBV7-8; size: NA; J: TRBJ1-1
DNA: TGTGCCAGCAGCTCGAGAGGGGGCGAGGAGACCCAGTACTTC; CDR3: CASSSRGGEETQYF; D: TRBD1; V: TRBV6-5; size: NA; J: TRBJ2-5
DNA: TGTGCCAGCAGTGTTCATCTAGCGGCCTACGAGCAGTACTTC; CDR3: CASSVHLAAYEQYF; D: TRBD2; V: TRBV27; size: NA; J: TRBJ2-7
DNA: TGTGCCAGCAGCCAAGATTTCGGGGGAAGCTCCTACGAGCAGTACTTC; CDR3: CASSQDFGGSSYEQYF; D: NA; V: TRBV3-1/TRBV3-2; size: NA; J: TRBJ2-7
DNA: TGTGCCAGCAGTTACTCGAATAGGAACTACGAGCAGTACTTC; CDR3: CASSYSNRNYEQYF; D: NA; V: TRBV6-6; size: NA; J: TRBJ2-7
DNA: TGTGCCAGCAGTTTAGGATTAAGGGAGACCCAGTACTTC; CDR3: CASSLGLRETQYF; D: NA; V: TRBV28; size: NA; J: TRBJ2-5
DNA: TGTGCCAGCAGCTTCCGAGGGGGCAGCGGCTACAATGAGCAGTTCTTC; CDR3: CASSFRGGSGYNEQFF; D: TRBD1; V: TRBV7-9; size: NA; J: TRBJ2-1
DNA: TGTGCCACCGGGGGGGAAGATAATTCACCCCTCCACTTT; CDR3: CATGGEDNSPLHF; D: NA; V: TRBV10-3; size: NA; J: TRBJ1-6
DNA: TGTGCCAGCAGTAAGTCACAGGGGGACGTATACAATGAGCAGTTCTTC; CDR3: CASSKSQGDVYNEQFF; D: TRBD1; V: TRBV27; size: once; J: TRBJ2-1
DNA: TGTGCCATCCGGACAGGGCGGAACACCGGGGAGCTGTTTTTT; CDR3: CAIRTGRNTGELFF; D: TRBD1; V: TRBV28; size: NA; J: TRBJ2-2
DNA: TGTGCCAGCAGCCGAGAAACATTGAACACTGAAGCTTTCTTT; CDR3: CASSRETLNTEAFF; D: NA; V: TRBV5-4; size: once; J: TRBJ1-1
DNA: TGTGCCAGCAGCCAGACACGGTACAGGGGGCAGACTGAAGCTTTCTTT; CDR3: CASSQTRYRGQTEAFF; D: TRBD1; V: TRBV28; size: NA; J: TRBJ1-1
DNA: TGCGCCAGCAGCTTGGGTACGGGTGGGGAAGAGACCCAGTACTTC; CDR3: CASSLGTGGEETQYF; D: NA; V: TRBV5-1; size: NA; J: TRBJ2-5